This is a list of T cell receptor beta chains from one sample in a study of cytomegalovirus exposure and HLA in healthy donors. Profiled with immunoSEQ multiplex PCR; TCRdb holds only in-frame clones, not every one. The sample has some 210,000 clones, around four fifths seen once; the top ten hold around 5.5%. Specimen: PBMCs. The receptors originated from a woman aged 18-30 years in good health and CMV-seronegative. Each CDR3 is given without its conserved first and last residue.

V	J	CDR3
TRBV6-5	TRBJ1-5	ASSRGQGNQPQH
TRBV27	TRBJ2-7	ASNAGATYEQY
TRBV20-1	TRBJ1-1	SASRPPEAF
TRBV4-1	TRBJ1-5	ASSQEAVGAFNQPQH
TRBV9	TRBJ2-2	ASGNQNTGELF
TRBV4-2	TRBJ2-7	ASSPGLAVSYEQY
TRBV18	TRBJ1-4	ASSVSPRGEKLF
TRBV28	TRBJ2-7	ASSHPGQGVYEQY
TRBV5-1	TRBJ2-2	ASSFSHRDKYTNTGELF
TRBV2	TRBJ1-2	ASSEQDYGYT
TRBV4-2	TRBJ2-7	ASRSAGYAGEQY
TRBV2	TRBJ2-5	ASSDRDWIKETQY
TRBV6-5	TRBJ1-1	ASSYSGQYNTEAF